The 21 T cell receptor beta chains in this list originate from one sample, sequenced in a study of CD8 T cells in ankylosing spondylitis. From the 5' RACE reads, TCRdb called clonotypes with MiXCR, one entry per CDR3 protein. The sample includes under 130,000 distinct CDR3 sequences, 24% of them seen just once. Sequencing was performed on synovial fluid, either unsorted or a sorted T cell fraction (not recorded which). The receptors here all came from a male donor with ankylosing spondylitis.

Only a few counts were recorded for this clonotype. This chain joins TRBV9 and TRBJ2-6; D possibly matches TRBD1 or TRBD2 (6 bases each). The CDR3 has 16 amino acids. Germline CDR1 reads SGDLS; CDR2 reads YYNGEE. Trimming took off 0 bases at V and 2 bases at J, with 9 bases between the two ends. The DNA of the CDR3 is TGTGCCAGCAGCGTAGGAAGGGGGGCTGGGGCCAACGTCCTGACTTTC. Its protein product is CASSVGRGAGANVLTF.

The chain has TRBV3-1 and TRBJ1-1; D may be TRBD1 (5 bases). CDR3 length: 15 amino acids. The V gene lost 0 bases and the J gene lost 2 bases, with 10 bases spanning the gap. The germline V gene encodes CDR1 LGHDT and CDR2 YNNKEL (reference sequence). The CDR3 here is CASSQDLRVNTEAFF. CDR3 DNA: TGTGCCAGCAGCCAAGACCTCAGGGTTAACACTGAAGCTTTCTTT. Filled out from reference TRBV3-1 and TRBJ1-1, the complete variable domain reads DTAVSQTPKYLVTQMGNDKSIKCEQNLGHDTMYWYKQDSKKFLKIMFSYNNKELIINETVPNRFSPKSPDKAHLNLHINSLELGDSAVYFCASSQDLRVNTEAFFGQGTRLTVV.

V gene TRBV6-2 or TRBV6-3 combines with J gene TRBJ2-1; D is undetermined. The CDR3 totals 12 residues. Trimming took 2 bases from V and 8 from J, leaving 7 bases between them. Germline lookup yields CDR1 MNHEY and CDR2 SVGEGT. CDR3: CASSYRVHEQFF. DNA for the CDR3: TGTGCCAGCAGTTACAGGGTCCATGAGCAGTTCTTC.

This clonotype was detected many times. V usage is TRBV20-1 and J usage is TRBJ2-5, with 10 bases that match TRBD2. The CDR3 is 16 amino acids. Unmatched junction bases numbered 8, after V lost 2 bases and J lost 2 bases. Germline V gene sequence: CDR1 DFQATT, CDR2 SNEGSKA (reference sequence). The CDR3 DNA follows: TGCAGTGCTAGAAAGTCTAGCGGGAGCCTGCAAGAGACCCAGTACTTC. Its protein is CSARKSSGSLQETQYF.

This clonotype was counted a few times. The chain carries TRBV24-1 and TRBJ1-1, with D possibly being TRBD1 (5 bases). The germline V and J ends were trimmed by 4 bases and 1 base, with 6 bases remaining between them. The germline V gene has CDR1 KGHDR and CDR2 SFDVKD. This CDR3 region has 13 residues. The CDR3 loop is CATSEQGNTEAFF. The CDR3 region has the DNA TGTGCCACCAGTGAGCAGGGGAACACTGAAGCTTTCTTT.

The V and J genes are TRBV24-1 and TRBJ2-7; D unresolved. The CDR3 runs 13 residues. Between the trimmed V and J ends, which lost 7 bases and 0 bases, there was a span of 9 bases. The germline V gene encodes CDR1 KGHDR and CDR2 SFDVKD. The CDR3 bases are TGTGCCACCAGCTCGGAATCCTCCTACGAGCAGTACTTC. Amino acid sequence: CATSSESSYEQYF.

This clonotype was recorded a few times. This sequence joins TRBV5-5 and TRBJ2-5, with D possibly matching TRBD2 (5 bases). Looked up from germline, CDR1 is SGHKS and CDR2 is YYEKEE (reference sequence). CDR3 length: 15 amino acids. V gave up 4 bases and J gave up 0 bases, with 13 bases separating them. CDR3 sequence: CASSAGLRYQETQYF. In DNA form, the CDR3 reads TGTGCCAGCAGCGCCGGACTTAGGTACCAAGAGACCCAGTACTTC.

This chain connects TRBV4-1 to TRBJ2-2, with no clear D. The V end was cut by 4 bases, the J end by 1 base, with 10 bases between. This CDR3 has 15 amino acids. Germline-derived CDR1 and CDR2 are MGHRA and YSYEKL. The CDR3 sequence: CASSPRNRNTGELFF. Written as DNA, the CDR3 is TGCGCCAGCAGCCCCCGGAACCGGAACACCGGGGAGCTGTTTTTT.

The table lists this clonotype with many counts. The genes are TRBV2 and TRBJ2-1, with unresolved D. The CDR3 is 18 amino acids. Looked up from germline, CDR1 is SNHLY and CDR2 is FYNNEI. Between the trimmed V and J ends, which lost 6 bases and 6 bases, there was a span of 27 bases. The CDR3 loop is CASSLKIAARWWGNEQFF. CDR3 bases: TGTGCCAGCAGCCTGAAAATCGCGGCACGATGGTGGGGCAATGAGCAGTTCTTC.

The CDR3 nucleotides read TGCAGTGCTAGAGTGGGAGCGGGGAGCACAGATACGCAGTATTTT. Protein product: CSARVGAGSTDTQYF. The chain joins TRBV20-1 to TRBJ2-3; TRBD2 aligns across 7 bases. This CDR3 is 15 amino acids long. V shed 1 base, J shed 0 bases, and the junction held 4 bases outside the gene matches. The germline gives CDR1 DFQATT, CDR2 SNEGSKA (reference sequence).

This clonotype was picked up a small number of times. This chain connects TRBV6-1 to TRBJ1-2; TRBD1 matches at 9 bases. The CDR3 covers 16 residues. In germline, CDR1 is MNHNS, CDR2 SASEGT. Trimming took 2 bases from V and 4 from J; bases not matched to a gene: 8. The chain's CDR3 is CASSEFSGTGRYGYTF. The CDR3 coding sequence is TGTGCCAGCAGTGAATTCTCCGGGACAGGGCGCTATGGCTACACCTTC.

This rearrangement joins TRBV2 to TRBJ1-2; D not certain. This CDR3 is built from 13 residues. Germline-derived CDR1 and CDR2 are SNHLY and FYNNEI. V shed 2 bases and J shed 0 bases, with 4 bases lying between them. The CDR3 DNA follows: TGTGCCAGCAGTGAAACGGCTAACTATGGCTACACCTTC. Amino acid sequence: CASSETANYGYTF.

A few counts support this clonotype. The chain combines TRBV5-1 with TRBJ2-3, with 12 positions matching TRBD2. Germline V gives CDR1 SGHRS, CDR2 YFSETQ. Losses at the gene ends were 4 bases for V and 0 bases for J; bases not matched to a gene: 9. The CDR3 has 18 residues. The CDR3, as DNA: TGCGCCAGCAGCACGGCGACTAGCGGGAGTATGAGCACAGATACGCAGTATTTT. This codes for CASSTATSGSMSTDTQYF.

This clonotype was counted only a few times. The CDR3 sequence is CASSVERGEQYF. CDR3 sequence (DNA): TGTGCCAGCAGCGTAGAACGGGGCGAGCAGTACTTC. V and J are TRBV9 and TRBJ2-7; D might be TRBD2 (5 bases). Looked up from germline, CDR1 is SGDLS and CDR2 is YYNGEE. V was clipped by 0 bases and J by 6 bases, with 7 bases between them. There are 12 residues in the CDR3. Filled out from reference TRBV9 and TRBJ2-7, the complete variable domain reads DSGVTQTPKHLITATGQRVTLRCSPRSGDLSVYWYQQSLDQGLQFLIQYYNGEERAKGNILERFSAQQFPDLHSELNLSSLELGDSALYFCASSVERGEQYFGPGTRLTVT.

This clonotype occurred a few times. This chain uses TRBV5-1 with TRBJ1-6, with D possibly being TRBD1 (6 bases). The CDR3 runs 17 residues. The ends were cut back, 4 bases at V and 0 bases at J, with 14 bases in the middle. In germline, CDR1 is SGHRS, CDR2 YFSETQ. DNA of the CDR3: TGCGCCAGCAGCCCGGACAGAAGGAGCTCCTATAATTCACCCCTCCACTTT. This translates into CASSPDRRSSYNSPLHF.

The genes are TRBV7-2 and TRBJ2-5; TRBD2 is a possible D gene (6 bases). The germline CDR1 and CDR2 sequences are SGHTA and FQGNSA. V was shortened by 2 bases and J by 1 base, with 14 bases between the two germline ends. CDR3 length: 16 residues. CDR3 nucleotides: TGTGCCAGCAGCTTACGCTGGGGTAGCGGCCAAGAGACCCAGTACTTC. It is translated as CASSLRWGSGQETQYF.

Many counts were recorded for this clonotype. The chain is built from TRBV6-2 or TRBV6-3 and TRBJ2-1; D is undetermined. Germline CDR1 MNHEY, CDR2 SVGEGT. This CDR3 comprises 16 residues. Trimming removed 2 bases from V and 0 bases from J, with 11 bases in between. CDR3 residues: CASSYRKSSSYNEQFF. Here the CDR3 DNA reads TGTGCCAGCAGTTACAGGAAATCAAGCTCCTACAATGAGCAGTTCTTC.

In this sample, this clonotype turned up many times. The chain has TRBV7-9 and TRBJ2-7, with a possible D match to TRBD1 (7 bases). Germline V lookup: CDR1 SEHNR, CDR2 FQNEAQ (reference sequence). The V end lost 4 bases, the J end lost 0 bases, and 19 bases lay between the germline ends. The CDR3 has 17 residues. The CDR3 region is CASSSPPAGQFSYEQYF. In nucleotides, the CDR3 is TGTGCCAGCAGCTCCCCGCCGGCGGGACAGTTCTCCTACGAGCAGTACTTC.

This clonotype was counted between two and nine times. The chain employs TRBV6-2 or TRBV6-3 and TRBJ1-3, with unresolved D. The germline V gene has CDR1 MNHEY and CDR2 SVGEGT. This CDR3 contains 12 residues. With 7 bases removed from V and 0 bases from J, the gap between germline ends came to 4 bases. The CDR3 region is CASTRSGNTIYF. The CDR3 DNA is TGTGCCAGCACCCGCTCTGGAAACACCATATATTTT.

This clonotype was detected ten times or more. The chain recombines TRBV29-1 with TRBJ2-1; D is unclear. CDR1 is SQVTM, CDR2 ANQGSEA, per germline. The CDR3 loop spans 12 amino acids. V was shortened by 7 bases and J by 2 bases, with 9 bases between the two germline ends. The CDR3 bases are TGCAGCGCCGGTTGGGCCTACAATGAGCAGTTCTTC. This gives the protein CSAGWAYNEQFF.

This clonotype has at least ten counts. The V call is TRBV20-1, the J call TRBJ2-1; 15 bases fit TRBD2. The germline gives CDR1 DFQATT, CDR2 SNEGSKA (reference sequence). CDR3 length: 15 residues. Trimming cost V 6 bases and J 5 bases; bases outside gene matches: 5. CDR3 sequence reads: CSARGLAGGNNEQFF. DNA for the CDR3: TGCAGTGCCCGGGGACTAGCGGGAGGTAACAATGAGCAGTTCTTC.